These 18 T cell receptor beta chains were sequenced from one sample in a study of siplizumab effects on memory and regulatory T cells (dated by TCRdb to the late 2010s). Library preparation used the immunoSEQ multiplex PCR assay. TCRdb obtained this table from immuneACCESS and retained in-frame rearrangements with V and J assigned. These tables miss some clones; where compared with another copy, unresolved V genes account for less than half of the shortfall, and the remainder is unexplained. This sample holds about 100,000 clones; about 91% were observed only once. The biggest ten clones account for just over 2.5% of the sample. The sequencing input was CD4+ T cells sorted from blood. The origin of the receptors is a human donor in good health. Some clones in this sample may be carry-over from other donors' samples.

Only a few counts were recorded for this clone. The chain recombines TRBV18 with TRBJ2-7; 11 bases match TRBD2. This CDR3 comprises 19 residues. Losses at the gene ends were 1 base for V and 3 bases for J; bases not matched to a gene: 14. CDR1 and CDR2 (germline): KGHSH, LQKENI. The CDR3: CASSPLPGTSGSASYEQYF. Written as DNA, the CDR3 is TGTGCCAGCTCACCACTGCCTGGGACTAGCGGTTCCGCAAGCTACGAGCAGTACTTC. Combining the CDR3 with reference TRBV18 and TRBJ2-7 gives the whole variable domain NAGVMQNPRHLVRRRGQEARLRCSPMKGHSHVYWYRQLPEEGLKFMVYLQKENIIDESGMPKERFSAEFPKEGPSILRIQQVVRGDSAAYFCASSPLPGTSGSASYEQYFGPGTRLTVT.

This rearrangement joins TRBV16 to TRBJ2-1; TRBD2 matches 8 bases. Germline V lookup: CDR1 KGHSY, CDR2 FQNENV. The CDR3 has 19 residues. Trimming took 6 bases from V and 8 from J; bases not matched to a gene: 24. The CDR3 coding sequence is TGTGCCAGCAGACCGGGCCTAGCGGGCTTATTCTTCAAGGGGGATGAGCAGTTCTTC. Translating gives CASRPGLAGLFFKGDEQFF.

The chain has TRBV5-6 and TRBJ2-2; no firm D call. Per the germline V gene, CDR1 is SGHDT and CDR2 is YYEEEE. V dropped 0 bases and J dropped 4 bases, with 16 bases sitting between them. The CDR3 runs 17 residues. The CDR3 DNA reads TGTGCCAGCAGCTTGGCGATAGGCCCCACTTCCACCGGGGAGCTGTTTTTT. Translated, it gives CASSLAIGPTSTGELFF.

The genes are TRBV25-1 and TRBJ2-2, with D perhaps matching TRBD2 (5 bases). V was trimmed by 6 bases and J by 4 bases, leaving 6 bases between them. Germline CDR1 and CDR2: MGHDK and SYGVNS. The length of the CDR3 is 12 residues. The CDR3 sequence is CASRDSTGELFF. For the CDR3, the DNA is TGTGCCAGCAGGGACTCCACCGGGGAGCTGTTTTTT.

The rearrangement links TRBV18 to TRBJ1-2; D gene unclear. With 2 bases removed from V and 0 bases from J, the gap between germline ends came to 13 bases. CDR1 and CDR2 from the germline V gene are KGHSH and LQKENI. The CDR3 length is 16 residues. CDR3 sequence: CASSPSPPPTNYGYTF. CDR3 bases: TGTGCCAGCTCACCATCCCCTCCTCCAACTAACTATGGCTACACCTTC.

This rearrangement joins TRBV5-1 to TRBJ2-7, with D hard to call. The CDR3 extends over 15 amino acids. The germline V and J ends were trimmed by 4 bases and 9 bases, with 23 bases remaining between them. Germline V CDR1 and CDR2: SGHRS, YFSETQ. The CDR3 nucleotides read TGCGCCAGCAGCCGTTTCGATTCCTCGGGTGGCGGGCAGTACTTC. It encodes CASSRFDSSGGGQYF.

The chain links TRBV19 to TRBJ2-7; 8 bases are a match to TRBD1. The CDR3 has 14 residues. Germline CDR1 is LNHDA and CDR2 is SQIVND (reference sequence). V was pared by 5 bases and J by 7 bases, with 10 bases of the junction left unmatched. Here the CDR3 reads CASSPRGLGWEQYF. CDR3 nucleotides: TGTGCCAGTAGTCCCAGGGGGCTAGGATGGGAGCAGTACTTC.

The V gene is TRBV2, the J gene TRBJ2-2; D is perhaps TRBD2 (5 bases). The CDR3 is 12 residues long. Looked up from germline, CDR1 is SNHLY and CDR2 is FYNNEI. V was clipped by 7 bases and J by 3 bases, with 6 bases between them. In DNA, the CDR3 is TGTGCCAGCAACGGGGACACCGGGGAGCTGTTTTTT. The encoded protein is CASNGDTGELFF.

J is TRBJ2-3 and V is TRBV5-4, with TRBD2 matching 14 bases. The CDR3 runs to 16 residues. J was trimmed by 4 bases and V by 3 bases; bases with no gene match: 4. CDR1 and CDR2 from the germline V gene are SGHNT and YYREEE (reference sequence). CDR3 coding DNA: TGTGCCAGCAGCTCGGGACTAGCGGGAGAGGCAGATACGCAGTATTTT. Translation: CASSSGLAGEADTQYF.

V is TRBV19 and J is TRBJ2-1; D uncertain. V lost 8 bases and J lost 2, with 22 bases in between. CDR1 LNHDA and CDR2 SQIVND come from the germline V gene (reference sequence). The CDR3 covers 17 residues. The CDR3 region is CASRTENPVGTYNEQFF. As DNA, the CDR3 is TGTGCCAGTCGAACCGAGAACCCTGTGGGGACCTACAATGAGCAGTTCTTC.

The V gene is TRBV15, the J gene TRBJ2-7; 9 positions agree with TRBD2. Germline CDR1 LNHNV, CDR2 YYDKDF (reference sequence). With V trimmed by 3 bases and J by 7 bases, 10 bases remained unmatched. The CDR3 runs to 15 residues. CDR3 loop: CATSRGGGRAGEQYF. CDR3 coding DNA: TGTGCCACCAGCAGGGGGGGCGGGAGGGCCGGAGAGCAGTACTTC.

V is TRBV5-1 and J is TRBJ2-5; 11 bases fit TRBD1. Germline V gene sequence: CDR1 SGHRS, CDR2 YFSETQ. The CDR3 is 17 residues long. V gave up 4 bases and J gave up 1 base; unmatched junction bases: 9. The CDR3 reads CASSPGGTGGGQETQYF. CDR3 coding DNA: TGCGCCAGCAGCCCCGGTGGGACAGGGGGGGGCCAAGAGACCCAGTACTTC.

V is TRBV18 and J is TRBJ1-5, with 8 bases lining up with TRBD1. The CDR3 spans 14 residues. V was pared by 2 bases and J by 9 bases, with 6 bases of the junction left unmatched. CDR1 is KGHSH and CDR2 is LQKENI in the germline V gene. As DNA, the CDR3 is TGTGCCAGCTCACCAGCGGAAGACAGGGGGCCCCAGCATTTT. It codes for CASSPAEDRGPQHF.

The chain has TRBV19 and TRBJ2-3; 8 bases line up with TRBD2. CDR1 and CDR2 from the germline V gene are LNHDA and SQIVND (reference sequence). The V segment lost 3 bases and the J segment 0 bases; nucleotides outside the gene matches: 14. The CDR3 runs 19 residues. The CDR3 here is CASSIRVSRLAGSTDTQYF. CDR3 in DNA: TGTGCCAGTAGTATCCGGGTTAGTAGGCTAGCGGGCAGCACAGATACGCAGTATTTT.

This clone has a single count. The CDR3 spells CASREPDPSAGYTF. The CDR3 nucleotides read TGTGCCAGCAGAGAACCGGACCCCTCGGCCGGCTACACCTTC. This chain links TRBV6-5 with TRBJ1-2, with D unresolved. The V and J ends lost 6 bases and 8 bases respectively, with 19 bases between them. From germline, CDR1 is MNHEY and CDR2 SVGAGI. The CDR3 contains 14 residues.

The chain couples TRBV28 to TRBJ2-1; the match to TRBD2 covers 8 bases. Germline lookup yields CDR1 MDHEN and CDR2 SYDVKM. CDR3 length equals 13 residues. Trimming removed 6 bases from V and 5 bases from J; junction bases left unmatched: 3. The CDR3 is CASRVAGNNEQFF. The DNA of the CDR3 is TGTGCCAGCAGAGTAGCGGGGAACAATGAGCAGTTCTTC.

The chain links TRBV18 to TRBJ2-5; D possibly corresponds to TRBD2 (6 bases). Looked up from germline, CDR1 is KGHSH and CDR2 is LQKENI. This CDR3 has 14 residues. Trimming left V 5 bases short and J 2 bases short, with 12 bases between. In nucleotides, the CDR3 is TGTGCCAGCTCAGGGGCGAGCGGGCAAGAGACCCAGTACTTC. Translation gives CASSGASGQETQYF.

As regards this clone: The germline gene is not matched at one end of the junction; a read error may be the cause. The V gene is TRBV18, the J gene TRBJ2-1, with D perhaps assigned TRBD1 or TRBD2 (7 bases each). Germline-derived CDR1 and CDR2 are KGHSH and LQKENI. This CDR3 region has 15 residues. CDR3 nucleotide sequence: TGTGCCAGCTCACCTCAGGGAGGGGGCTACGATGAGCAGTTCTTC. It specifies CASSPQGGGYDEQFF.